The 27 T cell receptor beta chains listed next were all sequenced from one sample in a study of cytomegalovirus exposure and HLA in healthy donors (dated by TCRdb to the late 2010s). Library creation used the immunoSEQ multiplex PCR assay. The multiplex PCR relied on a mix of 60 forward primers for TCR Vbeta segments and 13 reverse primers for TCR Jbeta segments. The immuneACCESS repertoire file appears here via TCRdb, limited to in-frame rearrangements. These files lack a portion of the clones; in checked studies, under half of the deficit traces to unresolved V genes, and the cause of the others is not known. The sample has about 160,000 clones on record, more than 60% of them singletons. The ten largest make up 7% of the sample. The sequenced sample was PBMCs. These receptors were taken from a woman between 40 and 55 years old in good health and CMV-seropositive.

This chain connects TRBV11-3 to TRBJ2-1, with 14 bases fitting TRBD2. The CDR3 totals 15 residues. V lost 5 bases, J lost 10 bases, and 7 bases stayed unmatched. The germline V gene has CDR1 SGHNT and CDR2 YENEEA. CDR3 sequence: CASSRGLAGAQEQFF. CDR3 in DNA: TGTGCCAGCAGCAGGGGACTAGCGGGGGCCCAGGAGCAGTTCTTC.

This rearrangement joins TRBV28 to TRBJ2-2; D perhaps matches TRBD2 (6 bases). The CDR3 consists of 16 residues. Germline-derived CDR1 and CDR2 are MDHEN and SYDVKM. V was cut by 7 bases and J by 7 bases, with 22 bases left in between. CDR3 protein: CASIAGSYRGIGELFF. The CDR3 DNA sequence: TGTGCCAGCATTGCAGGCAGTTACCGGGGGATCGGGGAGCTGTTTTTT.

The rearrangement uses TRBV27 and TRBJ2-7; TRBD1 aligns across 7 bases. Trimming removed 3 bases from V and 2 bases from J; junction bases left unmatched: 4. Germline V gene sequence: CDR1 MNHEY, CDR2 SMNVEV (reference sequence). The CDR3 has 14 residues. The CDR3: CASSLRQGPYEQYF. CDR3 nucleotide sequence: TGTGCCAGCAGTTTGCGACAGGGCCCCTACGAGCAGTACTTC.

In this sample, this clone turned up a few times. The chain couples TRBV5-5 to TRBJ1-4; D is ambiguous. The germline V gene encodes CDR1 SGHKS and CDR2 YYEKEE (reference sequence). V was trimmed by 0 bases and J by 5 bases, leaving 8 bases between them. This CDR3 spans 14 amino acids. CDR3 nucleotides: TGTGCCAGCAGCTTGGGGGCCAAAAATGAAAAACTGTTTTTT. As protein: CASSLGAKNEKLFF.

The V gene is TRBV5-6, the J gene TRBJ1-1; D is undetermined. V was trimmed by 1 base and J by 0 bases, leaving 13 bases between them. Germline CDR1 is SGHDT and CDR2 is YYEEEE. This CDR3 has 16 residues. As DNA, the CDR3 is TGTGCCAGCAGCTTGCGGCGGCAGCAAATGAACACTGAAGCTTTCTTT. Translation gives CASSLRRQQMNTEAFF.

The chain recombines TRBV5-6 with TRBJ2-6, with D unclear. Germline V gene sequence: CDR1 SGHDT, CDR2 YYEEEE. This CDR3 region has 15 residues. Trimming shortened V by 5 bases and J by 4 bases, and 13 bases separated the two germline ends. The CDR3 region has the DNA TGTGCCAGCAGTCTCTACTCGCCGGGGGCCAACGTCCTGACTTTC. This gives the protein CASSLYSPGANVLTF.

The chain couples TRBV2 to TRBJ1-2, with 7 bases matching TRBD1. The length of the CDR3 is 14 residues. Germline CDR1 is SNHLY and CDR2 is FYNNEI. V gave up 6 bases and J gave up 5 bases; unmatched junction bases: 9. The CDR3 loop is CASSVQGVGYGYTF. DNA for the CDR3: TGTGCCAGCAGCGTTCAGGGGGTTGGGTATGGCTACACCTTC.

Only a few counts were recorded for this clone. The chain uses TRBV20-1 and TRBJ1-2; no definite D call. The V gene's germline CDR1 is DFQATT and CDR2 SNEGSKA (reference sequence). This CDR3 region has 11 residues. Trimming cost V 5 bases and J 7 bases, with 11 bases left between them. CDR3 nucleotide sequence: TGCAGTGCTGGATCCACGGGTGGCTACACCTTC. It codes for CSAGSTGGYTF.

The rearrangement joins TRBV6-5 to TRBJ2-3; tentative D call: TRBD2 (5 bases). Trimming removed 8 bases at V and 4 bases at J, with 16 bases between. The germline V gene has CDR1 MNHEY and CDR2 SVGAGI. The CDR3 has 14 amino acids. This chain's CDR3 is CASAIGVAADTQYF. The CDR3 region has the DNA TGTGCCAGCGCTATCGGGGTTGCGGCAGATACGCAGTATTTT.

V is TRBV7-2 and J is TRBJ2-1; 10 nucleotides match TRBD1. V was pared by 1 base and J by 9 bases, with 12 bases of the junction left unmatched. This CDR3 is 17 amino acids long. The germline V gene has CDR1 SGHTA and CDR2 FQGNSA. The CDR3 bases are TGTGCCAGCAGCTTAGGATCTAGGGGCCGACAGGGGGCTGAGCAGTTCTTC. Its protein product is CASSLGSRGRQGAEQFF.

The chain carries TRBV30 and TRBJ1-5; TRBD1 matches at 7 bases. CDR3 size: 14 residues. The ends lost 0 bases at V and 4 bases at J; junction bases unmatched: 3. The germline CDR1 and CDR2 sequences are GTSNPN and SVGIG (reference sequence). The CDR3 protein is CAWSVGQPNQPQHF. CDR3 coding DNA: TGTGCCTGGAGTGTGGGACAGCCTAATCAGCCCCAGCATTTT.

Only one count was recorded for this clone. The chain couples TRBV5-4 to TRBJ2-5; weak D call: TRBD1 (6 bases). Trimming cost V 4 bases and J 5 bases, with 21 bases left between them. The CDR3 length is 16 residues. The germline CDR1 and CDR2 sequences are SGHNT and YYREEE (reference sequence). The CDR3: CASSNPLQGLGETQYF. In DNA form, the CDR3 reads TGTGCCAGCAGCAACCCGTTGCAGGGGCTTGGGGAGACCCAGTACTTC.

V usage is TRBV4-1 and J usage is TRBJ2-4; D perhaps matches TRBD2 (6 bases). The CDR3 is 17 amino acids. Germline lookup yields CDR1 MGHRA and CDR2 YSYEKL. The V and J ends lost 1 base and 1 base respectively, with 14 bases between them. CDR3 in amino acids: CASSQVVGGMAKNIQYF. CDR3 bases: TGCGCCAGCAGCCAAGTGGTCGGAGGGATGGCCAAAAACATTCAGTACTTC.

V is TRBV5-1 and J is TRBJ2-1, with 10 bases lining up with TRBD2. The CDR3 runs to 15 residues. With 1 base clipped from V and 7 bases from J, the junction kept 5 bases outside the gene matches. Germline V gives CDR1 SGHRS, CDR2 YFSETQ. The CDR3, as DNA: TGCGCCAGCAGCTTGCTAGCGGGGGCCGCTAATGAGCAGTTCTTC. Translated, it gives CASSLLAGAANEQFF.

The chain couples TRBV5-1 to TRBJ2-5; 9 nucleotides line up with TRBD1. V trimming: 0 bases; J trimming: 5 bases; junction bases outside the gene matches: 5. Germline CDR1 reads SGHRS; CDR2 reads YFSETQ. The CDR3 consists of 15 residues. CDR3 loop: CASSLADRGSETQYF. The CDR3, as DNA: TGCGCCAGCAGCTTGGCCGACAGGGGGAGCGAGACCCAGTACTTC.

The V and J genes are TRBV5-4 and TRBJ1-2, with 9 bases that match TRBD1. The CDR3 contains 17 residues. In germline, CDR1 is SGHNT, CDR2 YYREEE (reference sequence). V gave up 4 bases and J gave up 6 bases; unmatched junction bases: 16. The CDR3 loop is CASSQYRDRDQLHGYTF. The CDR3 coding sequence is TGTGCCAGCAGCCAATACCGGGACAGGGATCAACTACATGGCTACACCTTC.

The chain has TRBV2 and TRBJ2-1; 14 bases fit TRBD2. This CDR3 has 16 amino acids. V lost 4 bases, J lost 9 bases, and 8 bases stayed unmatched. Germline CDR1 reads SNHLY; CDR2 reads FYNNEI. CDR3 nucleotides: TGTGCCAGCAGTGGACTAGCGGGGGGGCGCGGGGGTGAGCAGTTCTTC. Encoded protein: CASSGLAGGRGGEQFF.

CDR3 region: CASSTDYSFGYTF. In nucleotides, the CDR3 is TGTGCCAGCAGTACTGACTACTCCTTTGGCTACACCTTC. The V gene is TRBV28, the J gene TRBJ1-2, with D hard to call. Trimming cost V 5 bases and J 7 bases, with 14 bases left between them. Germline CDR1 MDHEN, CDR2 SYDVKM. The CDR3 length is 13 residues.

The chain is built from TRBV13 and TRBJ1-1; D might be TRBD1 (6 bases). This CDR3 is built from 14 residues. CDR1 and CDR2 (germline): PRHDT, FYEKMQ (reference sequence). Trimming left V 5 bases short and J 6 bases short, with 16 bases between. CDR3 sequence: CASSLREGVSEAFF. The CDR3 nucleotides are TGTGCCAGCAGCCTAAGAGAGGGGGTCTCTGAAGCTTTCTTT.

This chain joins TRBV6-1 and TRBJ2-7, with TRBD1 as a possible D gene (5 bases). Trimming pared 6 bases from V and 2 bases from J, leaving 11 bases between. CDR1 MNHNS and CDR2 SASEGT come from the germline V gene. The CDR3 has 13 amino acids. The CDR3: CASRPQGAYEQYF. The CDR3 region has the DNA TGTGCCAGCAGACCCCAAGGGGCCTACGAGCAGTACTTC.

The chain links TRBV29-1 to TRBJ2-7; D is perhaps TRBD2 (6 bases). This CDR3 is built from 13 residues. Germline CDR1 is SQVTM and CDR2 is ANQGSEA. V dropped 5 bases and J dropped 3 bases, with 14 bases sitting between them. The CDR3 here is CSVSKGGGYEQYF. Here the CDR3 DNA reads TGCAGCGTTTCTAAGGGAGGCGGCTACGAGCAGTACTTC.

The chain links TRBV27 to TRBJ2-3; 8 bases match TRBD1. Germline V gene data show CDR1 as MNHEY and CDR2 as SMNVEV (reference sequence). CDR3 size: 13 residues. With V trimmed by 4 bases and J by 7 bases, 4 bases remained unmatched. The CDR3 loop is CASSSSGGYTQYF. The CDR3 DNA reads TGTGCCAGCAGTTCATCAGGGGGCTATACGCAGTATTTT.

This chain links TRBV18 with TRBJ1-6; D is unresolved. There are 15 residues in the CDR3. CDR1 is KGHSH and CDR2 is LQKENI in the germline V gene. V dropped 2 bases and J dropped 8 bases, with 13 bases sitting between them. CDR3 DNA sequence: TGTGCCAGCTCACCAAGCCCCGTCTTCGATTCACCCCTCCACTTT. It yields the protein CASSPSPVFDSPLHF. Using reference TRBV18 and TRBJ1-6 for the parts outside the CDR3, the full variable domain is NAGVMQNPRHLVRRRGQEARLRCSPMKGHSHVYWYRQLPEEGLKFMVYLQKENIIDESGMPKERFSAEFPKEGPSILRIQQVVRGDSAAYFCASSPSPVFDSPLHFGNGTRLTVT.

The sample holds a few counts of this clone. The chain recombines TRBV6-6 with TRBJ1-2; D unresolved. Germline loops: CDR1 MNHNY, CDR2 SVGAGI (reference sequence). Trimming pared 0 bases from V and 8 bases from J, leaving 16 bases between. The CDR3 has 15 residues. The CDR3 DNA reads TGTGCCAGCAGTTACTCCTCTGCGACCTCTAGAGGCTACACCTTC. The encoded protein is CASSYSSATSRGYTF.

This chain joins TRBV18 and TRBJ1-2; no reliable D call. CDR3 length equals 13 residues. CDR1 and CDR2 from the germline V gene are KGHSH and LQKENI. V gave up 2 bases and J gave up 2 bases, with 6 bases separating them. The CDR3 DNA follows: TGTGCCAGCTCACCAAAACAGAACTATGGCTACACCTTC. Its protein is CASSPKQNYGYTF.

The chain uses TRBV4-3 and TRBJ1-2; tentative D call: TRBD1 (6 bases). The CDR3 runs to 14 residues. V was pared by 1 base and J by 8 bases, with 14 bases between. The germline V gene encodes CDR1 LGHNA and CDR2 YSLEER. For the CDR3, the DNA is TGCGCCAGCAGCCAAGCCCTCGGACAGTTAGGCTACACCTTC. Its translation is CASSQALGQLGYTF.

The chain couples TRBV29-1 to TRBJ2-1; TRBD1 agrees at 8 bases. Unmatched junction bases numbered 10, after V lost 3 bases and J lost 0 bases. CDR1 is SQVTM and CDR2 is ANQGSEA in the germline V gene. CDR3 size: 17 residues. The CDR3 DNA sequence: TGCAGCGTTGAGGGCGCCTCAGGGGGCCTCTCCTACAATGAGCAGTTCTTC. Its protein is CSVEGASGGLSYNEQFF.